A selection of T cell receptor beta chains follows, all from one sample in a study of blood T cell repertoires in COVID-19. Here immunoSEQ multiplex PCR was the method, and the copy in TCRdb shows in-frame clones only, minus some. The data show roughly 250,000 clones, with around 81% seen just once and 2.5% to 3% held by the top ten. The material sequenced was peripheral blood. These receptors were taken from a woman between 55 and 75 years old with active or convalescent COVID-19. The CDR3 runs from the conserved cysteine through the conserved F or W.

CDR3aa: CASGRDRGTGELFF
v_gene: TRBV6-4

CDR3aa: CATGGGQGAYGYTF
v_gene: TRBV10-2

CDR3aa: CASSLHFGTGDGNQPQHF
v_gene: TRBV28

CDR3aa: CASSELRVTDEQYF
v_gene: TRBV6-1

CDR3aa: CSVRTVSYNEQFF
v_gene: TRBV29-1

CDR3aa: CASSDHRVSVGGNTIYF
v_gene: TRBV2

CDR3aa: CASSLGTSGGGETQYF
v_gene: TRBV7-2

CDR3aa: CASSIVRGPQPQHF
v_gene: TRBV19

CDR3aa: CASRPPVSTDTQYF
v_gene: TRBV2

CDR3aa: CASSLVPGTGSLSTEAFF
v_gene: TRBV7-9

CDR3aa: CASSRGGNYEQYF
v_gene: TRBV12-3/TRBV12-4

CDR3aa: CASREQGAGTEAFF
v_gene: TRBV19

CDR3aa: CASSFFLVTTVDSYEQYF
v_gene: TRBV7-8

CDR3aa: CASSRDPRRGQPQHF
v_gene: TRBV5-6

CDR3aa: CASSSSRSAEETQYF
v_gene: TRBV3-1/TRBV3-2

CDR3aa: CASINDRAYEQYF
v_gene: TRBV2

CDR3aa: CASSPAGTVNEQFF
v_gene: TRBV4-1

CDR3aa: CASSAGTGGYSGELFF
v_gene: TRBV6-1

CDR3aa: CASSLGWGGSNQETQYF
v_gene: TRBV7-7

CDR3aa: CASNPTAGVVLVNQPQHF
v_gene: TRBV19

CDR3aa: CASSELNREHEQFF
v_gene: TRBV9

CDR3aa: CASSLGAVRGNTIYF
v_gene: TRBV7-2